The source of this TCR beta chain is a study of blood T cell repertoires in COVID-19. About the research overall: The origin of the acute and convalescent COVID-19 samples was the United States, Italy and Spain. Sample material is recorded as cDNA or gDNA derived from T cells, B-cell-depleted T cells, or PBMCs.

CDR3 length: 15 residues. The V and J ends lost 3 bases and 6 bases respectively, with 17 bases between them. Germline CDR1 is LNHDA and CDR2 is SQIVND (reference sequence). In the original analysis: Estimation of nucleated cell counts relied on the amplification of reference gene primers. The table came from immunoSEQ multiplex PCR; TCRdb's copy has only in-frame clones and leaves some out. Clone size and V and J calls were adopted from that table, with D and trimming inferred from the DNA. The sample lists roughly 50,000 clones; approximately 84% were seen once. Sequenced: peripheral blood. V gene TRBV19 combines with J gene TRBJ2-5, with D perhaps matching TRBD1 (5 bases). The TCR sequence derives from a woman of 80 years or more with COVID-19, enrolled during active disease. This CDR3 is CASSIYKRGRQTQYF. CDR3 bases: TGTGCCAGTAGTATCTATAAAAGGGGCAGGCAGACCCAGTACTTC.